This T cell receptor beta chain appears in the sequencing data of a study of persistence of HIV-infected CD4 T cells. Study observations and caveats: Antigen-responding cells were enriched for degenerate expanded CDR3beta sequences.

V lost 5 bases, J lost 3 bases, and 12 bases stayed unmatched. The CDR3 has 16 amino acids. From germline, CDR1 is SQVTM and CDR2 ANQGSEA. Sequencing used immunoSEQ version 4 in survey mode. Some clones are missing from TCRdb's copy, which holds only in-frame ones; the method was immunoSEQ multiplex PCR. Among roughly 60,000 clones listed, about 81% were seen once. Overlapping HIV-1 Gag 15-mer peptides at approximately 1 ug per peptide per mL were used. CD40L/CD69 double-negative CD45RO-high memory CD4+ T cells were collected. Donors had CD4+ T cell counts above 400 cells/uL and were CMV-seropositive. Worth noting for this clone: The antigen is unknown.

The input for sequencing was CD4+ T cells sorted from PBMCs after approximately 19-hour stimulation, taken from a patient who received antiretroviral therapy. The TCR was taken from an adult man with HIV who was CMV-seropositive. This sequence joins TRBV29-1 and TRBJ1-1, with 10 positions matching TRBD1. The CDR3 coding sequence is TGCAGCGTTCCTAGGGGACAGGGGTTCAAGCACACTGAAGCTTTCTTT. Protein product: CSVPRGQGFKHTEAFF.